These 27 T cell receptor beta chains were sequenced from one sample in a study of T cell changes during pregnancy in multiple sclerosis. Measured with immunoSEQ multiplex PCR; TCRdb has only the in-frame clones, and not every one. The sample has tens of thousands of clones, more than 85% seen once. This specimen consisted of peripheral blood, obtained in the first trimester of pregnancy. Receptors originate from a female donor with multiple sclerosis, enrolled in a pregnancy study.

The J gene is TRBJ1-1, the V gene TRBV7-3; D is unresolved. The CDR3 spans 14 residues. Trimming stripped 2 bases from V and 4 bases from J, with 11 bases between. From germline, CDR1 is SGHTA and CDR2 FQGTGA. CDR3 residues: CASSLGQLSTEAFF. The CDR3 DNA is TGTGCCAGCAGCTTAGGGCAGCTCTCCACTGAAGCTTTCTTT.

The gene calls are TRBV4-2 and TRBJ2-1, with 13 nucleotides matching TRBD2. Germline CDR1 reads LGHNA; CDR2 reads YNFKEQ. V shed 2 bases, J shed 8 bases, and the junction held 6 bases outside the gene matches. The CDR3 is 16 residues long. CDR3 bases: TGTGCCAGCAGCCAACCCGGACTAGCGGGGGACTATGAGCAGTTCTTC. This translates into CASSQPGLAGDYEQFF.

The V call is TRBV28, the J call TRBJ1-5; TRBD1 might be the D (5 bases). The CDR3 consists of 19 residues. The V end was cut by 4 bases, the J end by 1 base, with 23 bases between. CDR1 and CDR2 (germline): MDHEN, SYDVKM. This chain's CDR3 is CASSSSGARGFWSNQPQHF. CDR3 nucleotides: TGTGCCAGCAGTTCCAGCGGGGCACGGGGGTTTTGGAGCAATCAGCCCCAGCATTTT.

The chain has TRBV7-3 and TRBJ2-3; 10 nucleotides match TRBD2. The V and J ends lost 5 bases and 7 bases, in that order; junction bases with no gene match: 15. The CDR3 has 17 amino acids. CDR1 and CDR2 from the germline V gene are SGHTA and FQGTGA. CDR3 region: CASSPRGERGGLNTQYF. For the CDR3, the DNA is TGTGCCAGCAGCCCCCGAGGTGAGCGGGGGGGCCTGAATACGCAGTATTTT. The entire variable domain, with the rest obtained from reference TRBV7-3 and TRBJ2-3, is as follows: GAGVSQTPSNKVTEKGKYVELRCDPISGHTALYWYRQSLGQGPEFLIYFQGTGAADDSGLPNDRFFAVRPEGSVSTLKIQRTERGDSAVYLCASSPRGERGGLNTQYFGPGTRLTVL.

This sequence joins TRBV6-5 and TRBJ1-2; no firm D call. The CDR3 spans 14 residues. Trimming pared 6 bases from V and 4 bases from J, leaving 15 bases between. Germline CDR1 reads MNHEY; CDR2 reads SVGAGI. The CDR3 loop is CASSLYREIYGYTF. The CDR3 DNA reads TGTGCCAGCAGCCTTTATAGGGAGATCTATGGCTACACCTTC.

The chain recombines TRBV5-4 with TRBJ2-1; 7 nucleotides agree with TRBD2. The CDR3 consists of 16 residues. V trimming: 0 bases; J trimming: 0 bases; junction bases outside the gene matches: 3. The germline gives CDR1 SGHNT, CDR2 YYREEE (reference sequence). The CDR3 protein is CASSLATGGSYNEQFF. The CDR3 DNA is TGTGCCAGCAGCTTGGCCACGGGGGGCTCCTACAATGAGCAGTTCTTC.

The chain carries TRBV7-2 and TRBJ1-6, with 10 nucleotides matching TRBD1. The CDR3 sequence is 15 residues long. V was pared by 5 bases and J by 7 bases, with 5 bases of the junction left unmatched. The V gene's germline CDR1 is SGHTA and CDR2 FQGNSA. The CDR3 sequence is CASSPWTGGNSPLHF. In DNA form, the CDR3 reads TGTGCCAGCAGCCCCTGGACAGGGGGGAATTCACCCCTCCACTTT. Looking up the rest from reference TRBV7-2 and TRBJ1-6 gives the full variable domain: GAGVSQSPSNKVTEKGKDVELRCDPISGHTALYWYRQSLGQGLEFLIYFQGNSAPDKSGLPSDRFSAERTGGSVSTLTIQRTQQEDSAVYLCASSPWTGGNSPLHFGNGTRLTVT.

V and J are TRBV7-6 and TRBJ1-2, with D perhaps matching TRBD1 (6 bases). This CDR3 is 16 amino acids long. Germline V gene lookup returns CDR1 SGHVS and CDR2 FNYEAQ. V lost 1 base, J lost 7 bases, and 19 bases lay in between. In nucleotides, the CDR3 is TGTGCCAGCAGCTTAGTACCGCGCAGGGGCCTGGGTGGCTACACCTTC. Protein: CASSLVPRRGLGGYTF.

The genes are TRBV10-3 and TRBJ2-5, with TRBD2 matching over 12 bases. This CDR3 region has 16 residues. Trimming took 6 bases from V and 4 from J; bases not matched to a gene: 9. Germline CDR1 and CDR2: ENHRY and SYGVKD. The CDR3 sequence is CAISASSGGVGETQYF. The CDR3 bases are TGTGCCATCAGCGCATCTAGCGGGGGGGTAGGAGAGACCCAGTACTTC.

The chain links TRBV19 to TRBJ1-5; D uncertain. The germline V and J ends were trimmed by 7 bases and 7 bases, with 17 bases remaining between them. CDR3 length: 14 residues. Germline-derived CDR1 and CDR2 are LNHDA and SQIVND (reference sequence). DNA of the CDR3: TGTGCCAGTAACCTGATAATCGTCCGGCAGCCCCAGCATTTT. This encodes CASNLIIVRQPQHF.

The chain links TRBV11-3 to TRBJ2-1, with D maybe TRBD2 (5 bases). Germline CDR1 and CDR2: SGHNT and YENEEA. The ends were cut back, 0 bases at V and 5 bases at J, with 8 bases in the middle. The CDR3 consists of 14 residues. In DNA form, the CDR3 reads TGTGCCAGCAGCTTAGATTGGGGAGACAATGAGCAGTTCTTC. It translates to CASSLDWGDNEQFF. The whole variable domain, filled in from reference TRBV11-3 and TRBJ2-1, reads EAGVVQSPRYKIIEKKQPVAFWCNPISGHNTLYWYLQNLGQGPELLIRYENEEAVDDSQLPKDRFSAERLKGVDSTLKIQPAELGDSAVYLCASSLDWGDNEQFFGPGTRLTVL.

V gene TRBV7-2 combines with J gene TRBJ1-3; D gene unclear. The CDR3 runs to 16 residues. Trimming took off 5 bases at V and 0 bases at J, with 14 bases between the two ends. Germline CDR1 is SGHTA and CDR2 is FQGNSA. CDR3 protein: CASSPGVTLSGNTIYF. The CDR3 DNA sequence: TGTGCCAGCAGCCCCGGGGTGACTCTCTCTGGAAACACCATATATTTT.

This rearrangement joins TRBV5-6 to TRBJ1-1, with D possibly TRBD1 on 5 matching bases. CDR1 and CDR2 (germline): SGHDT, YYEEEE. V lost 0 bases to trimming and J lost 2 bases, with 8 bases between them. This CDR3 contains 14 residues. The DNA of the CDR3 is TGTGCCAGCAGCTTGGAGGGGCCTAACACTGAAGCTTTCTTT. Translated: CASSLEGPNTEAFF. The full variable domain, in which reference TRBV5-6 and TRBJ1-1 provide the parts outside the CDR3, is DAGVTQSPTHLIKTRGQQVTLRCSPKSGHDTVSWYQQALGQGPQFIFQYYEEEERQRGNFPDRFSGHQFPNYSSELNVNALLLGDSALYLCASSLEGPNTEAFFGQGTRLTVV.

This chain links TRBV11-1 with TRBJ2-3, with D possibly matching TRBD2 (6 bases). The CDR3 has 17 residues. Per the germline V gene, CDR1 is SGHAT and CDR2 is FQDESV (reference sequence). The germline V and J ends were trimmed by 2 bases and 1 base, with 16 bases remaining between them. CDR3 protein: CASSLSPSVRGTDTQYF. CDR3 nucleotide sequence: TGTGCCAGCAGCTTAAGCCCTAGCGTTAGGGGCACAGATACGCAGTATTTT.

The rearrangement links TRBV4-1 to TRBJ1-2, with D perhaps matching TRBD1 (6 bases). CDR3 length equals 15 residues. V lost 2 bases, J lost 2 bases, and 12 bases lay in between. Looked up from germline, CDR1 is MGHRA and CDR2 is YSYEKL. CDR3 in amino acids: CASSQRTALNYGYTF. The CDR3 DNA reads as TGCGCCAGCAGCCAACGGACAGCTCTGAACTATGGCTACACCTTC.

The J gene is TRBJ1-5, the V gene TRBV7-9; the D gene is possibly TRBD1 (6 bases). Looked up from germline, CDR1 is SEHNR and CDR2 is FQNEAQ (reference sequence). V shed 1 base and J shed 6 bases, with 16 bases lying between them. This CDR3 has 16 amino acids. This CDR3 is CASSLGDAGAGQPQHF. The CDR3 nucleotides read TGTGCCAGCAGCTTAGGGGACGCGGGGGCAGGTCAGCCCCAGCATTTT.

J is TRBJ1-1 and V is TRBV4-2; a weak D match, TRBD1 (6 bases). Germline CDR1 is LGHNA and CDR2 is YNFKEQ. The V end lost 0 bases, the J end lost 4 bases, and 12 bases lay between the germline ends. This CDR3 region has 15 residues. The CDR3 DNA reads as TGTGCCAGCAGCCAAGATGTGCGGGGGGCCACTGAAGCTTTCTTT. Translating gives CASSQDVRGATEAFF.

This clone turned up a few times. The chain joins TRBV7-9 to TRBJ1-4; D might be TRBD1 (6 bases). V was trimmed by 5 bases and J by 13 bases, leaving 17 bases between them. Per germline, CDR1 SEHNR and CDR2 FQNEAQ (reference sequence). There are 13 residues in the CDR3. In DNA form, the CDR3 reads TGTGCCAGCAGCCCGGGACAAGGCTTTAGACTGTTTTTT. This gives the protein CASSPGQGFRLFF. The variable domain in full, completed from reference TRBV7-9 and TRBJ1-4, reads DTGVSQNPRHKITKRGQNVTFRCDPISEHNRLYWYRQTLGQGPEFLTYFQNEAQLEKSRLLSDRFSAERPKGSFSTLEIQRTEQGDSAMYLCASSPGQGFRLFFGSGTQLSVL.

The chain links TRBV11-2 to TRBJ1-1; D call uncertain. The germline V gene has CDR1 SGHAT and CDR2 FQNNGV. V lost 0 bases, J lost 0 bases, and 14 bases lay in between. This CDR3 is built from 17 residues. The CDR3 is CASSLEAGGWLNTEAFF. The CDR3, as DNA: TGTGCCAGCAGCTTAGAGGCGGGTGGGTGGTTGAACACTGAAGCTTTCTTT.

This chain joins TRBV10-3 and TRBJ1-2; D unresolved. Trimming removed 2 bases at V and 8 bases at J, with 6 bases between. Germline loops: CDR1 ENHRY, CDR2 SYGVKD. CDR3 length: 11 residues. DNA of the CDR3: TGTGCCATCAGTGAGCCTAGGGGCTACACCTTC. The encoded protein is CAISEPRGYTF.

This clone was picked up a small number of times. This sequence joins TRBV6-1 and TRBJ2-1; 12 bases are a match to TRBD2. CDR3 length: 17 residues. Germline V gene sequence: CDR1 MNHNS, CDR2 SASEGT. V shed 0 bases and J 2 bases; nucleotides not matched to a gene: 2. CDR3 amino acids: CASSEAPSGGAYNEQFF. The CDR3 region has the DNA TGTGCCAGCAGTGAAGCACCTAGCGGGGGGGCCTACAATGAGCAGTTCTTC.

Remarks on this clone: A much larger clonotype is one base distant, so this may be a read error. This chain links TRBV6-1 with TRBJ2-3; 12 positions agree with TRBD2. CDR1 MNHNS and CDR2 SASEGT come from the germline V gene. V was pared by 2 bases and J by 4 bases, with 1 base of the junction left unmatched. The CDR3 has 15 residues. The DNA for the CDR3 is TGTGCCAGCAGTGAACTAGCGGGGGGGCCAGATACGCAGTATTTT. The encoded protein is CASSELAGGPDTQYF.

V is TRBV28 and J is TRBJ1-1; D is ambiguous. CDR1 and CDR2 (germline): MDHEN, SYDVKM. This CDR3 region has 14 residues. The V end lost 1 base, the J end lost 11 bases, and 17 bases lay between the germline ends. The CDR3 loop reads CASSLLVQNLDAFF. The CDR3 DNA reads TGTGCCAGCAGTTTATTGGTACAGAATCTTGACGCTTTCTTT. Using reference TRBV28 and TRBJ1-1 for the parts outside the CDR3, the full variable domain is DVKVTQSSRYLVKRTGEKVFLECVQDMDHENMFWYRQDPGLGLRLIYFSYDVKMKEKGDIPEGYSVSREKKERFSLILESASTNQTSMYLCASSLLVQNLDAFFGQGTRLTVV.

This chain joins TRBV4-2 and TRBJ1-6, with D maybe TRBD1 (6 bases). The V and J ends lost 0 bases and 0 bases respectively, with 12 bases between them. The CDR3 consists of 18 residues. CDR1 and CDR2 from the germline V gene are LGHNA and YNFKEQ. CDR3 nucleotide sequence: TGTGCCAGCAGCCAAGATCATGGACAGCGCTCCTATAATTCACCCCTCCACTTT. Protein product: CASSQDHGQRSYNSPLHF.

This clone is a singleton in its sample. The chain is built from TRBV6-5 and TRBJ2-3; D gene ambiguous. Germline-derived CDR1 and CDR2 are MNHEY and SVGAGI. V was trimmed by 0 bases and J by 3 bases, leaving 7 bases between them. The CDR3 extends over 14 amino acids. CDR3: CASSYSAATDTQYF. The CDR3 bases are TGTGCCAGCAGTTACTCGGCAGCGACAGATACGCAGTATTTT.

The J gene is TRBJ2-1, the V gene TRBV15; TRBD2 matches 11 bases. CDR1 LNHNV and CDR2 YYDKDF come from the germline V gene (reference sequence). The CDR3 loop spans 17 amino acids. V lost 1 base to trimming and J lost 9 bases; unmatched junction nucleotides: 11. DNA for the CDR3: TGTGCCACCAGCAGAGTAGGTAGCGGGGGGGCCTTCGCTGAGCAGTTCTTC. Amino acids: CATSRVGSGGAFAEQFF.

The chain joins TRBV11-3 to TRBJ2-2; 10 bases match TRBD2. Germline V lookup: CDR1 SGHNT, CDR2 YENEEA. The CDR3 consists of 15 residues. The V segment lost 5 bases and the J segment 5 bases; nucleotides outside the gene matches: 5. The CDR3 nucleotides are TGTGCCAGCAGCCCCGGGGGACTAGCGACCGGGGAGCTGTTTTTT. It codes for CASSPGGLATGELFF.